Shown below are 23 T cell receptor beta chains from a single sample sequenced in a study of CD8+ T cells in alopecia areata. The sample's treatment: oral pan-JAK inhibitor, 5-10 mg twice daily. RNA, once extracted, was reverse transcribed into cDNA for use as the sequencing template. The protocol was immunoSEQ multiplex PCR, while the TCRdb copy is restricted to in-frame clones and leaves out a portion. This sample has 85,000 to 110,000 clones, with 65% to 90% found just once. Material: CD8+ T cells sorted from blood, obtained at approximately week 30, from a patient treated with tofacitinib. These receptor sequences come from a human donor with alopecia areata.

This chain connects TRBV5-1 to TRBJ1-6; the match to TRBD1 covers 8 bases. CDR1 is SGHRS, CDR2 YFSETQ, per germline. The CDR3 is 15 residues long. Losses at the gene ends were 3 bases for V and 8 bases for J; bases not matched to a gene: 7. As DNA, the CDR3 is TGCGCCAGCAGCTGGGGGGACAGGAGTGATTCACCCCTCCACTTT. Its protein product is CASSWGDRSDSPLHF.

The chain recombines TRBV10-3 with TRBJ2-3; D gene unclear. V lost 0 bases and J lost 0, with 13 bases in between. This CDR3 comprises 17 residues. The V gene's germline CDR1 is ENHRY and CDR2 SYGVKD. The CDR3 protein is CAISESSPGLSTDTQYF. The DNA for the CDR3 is TGTGCCATCAGTGAGTCGAGTCCGGGTCTGAGCACAGATACGCAGTATTTT.

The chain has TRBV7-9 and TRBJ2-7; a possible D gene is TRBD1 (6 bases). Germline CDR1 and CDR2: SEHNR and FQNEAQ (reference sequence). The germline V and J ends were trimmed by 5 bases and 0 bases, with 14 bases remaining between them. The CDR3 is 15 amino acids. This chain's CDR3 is CASSASRGHSYEQYF. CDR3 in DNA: TGTGCCAGCAGCGCAAGCAGGGGACACTCCTACGAGCAGTACTTC.

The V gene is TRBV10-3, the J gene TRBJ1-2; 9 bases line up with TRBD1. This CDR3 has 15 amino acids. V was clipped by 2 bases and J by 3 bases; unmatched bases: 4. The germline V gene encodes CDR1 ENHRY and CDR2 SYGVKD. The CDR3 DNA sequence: TGTGCCATCAGTGAGCCGGACAGGGGTCACTATGGCTACACCTTC. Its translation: CAISEPDRGHYGYTF.

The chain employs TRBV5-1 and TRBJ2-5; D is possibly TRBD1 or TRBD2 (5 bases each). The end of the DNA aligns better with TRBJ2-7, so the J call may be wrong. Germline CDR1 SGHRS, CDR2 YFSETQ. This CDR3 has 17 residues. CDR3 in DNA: TGCGCCAGCAGCTTCGATTTATGGGGGACCAACTCCTACGAGCAGTACTTC. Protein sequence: CASSFDLWGTNSYEQYF.

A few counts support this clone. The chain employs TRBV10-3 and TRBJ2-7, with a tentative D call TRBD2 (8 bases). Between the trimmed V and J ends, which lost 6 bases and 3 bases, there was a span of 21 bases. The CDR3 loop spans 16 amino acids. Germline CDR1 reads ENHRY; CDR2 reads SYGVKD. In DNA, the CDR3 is TGTGCCATCAGGACCCGGGAGGGGGACAGCGTCTACGAGCAGTACTTC. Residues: CAIRTREGDSVYEQYF.

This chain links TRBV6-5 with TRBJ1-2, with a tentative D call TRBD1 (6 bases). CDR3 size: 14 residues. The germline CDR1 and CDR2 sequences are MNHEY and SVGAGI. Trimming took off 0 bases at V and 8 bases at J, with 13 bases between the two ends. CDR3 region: CASSYSGGGQGYTF. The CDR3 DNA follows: TGTGCCAGCAGTTACTCGGGGGGCGGGCAGGGCTACACCTTC.

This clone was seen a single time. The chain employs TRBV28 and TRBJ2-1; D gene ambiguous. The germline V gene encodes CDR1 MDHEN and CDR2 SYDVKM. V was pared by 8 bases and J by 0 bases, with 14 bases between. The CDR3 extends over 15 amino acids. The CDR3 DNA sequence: TGTGCCAGCTACTCCGCGGAGAACTCCTACAATGAGCAGTTCTTC. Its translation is CASYSAENSYNEQFF.

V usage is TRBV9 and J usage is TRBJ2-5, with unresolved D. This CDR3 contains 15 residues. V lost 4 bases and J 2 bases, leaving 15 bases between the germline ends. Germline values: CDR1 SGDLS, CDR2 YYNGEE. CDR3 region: CASSLDGRPQETQYF. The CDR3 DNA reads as TGTGCCAGCAGCCTAGACGGACGGCCTCAAGAGACCCAGTACTTC.

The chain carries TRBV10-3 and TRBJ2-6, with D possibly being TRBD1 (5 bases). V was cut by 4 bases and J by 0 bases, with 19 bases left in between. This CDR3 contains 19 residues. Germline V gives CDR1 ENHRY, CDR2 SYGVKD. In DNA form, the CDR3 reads TGTGCCATCAGTGGGGGCCCTCAACCTGCAGGCTCTGGGGCCAACGTCCTGACTTTC. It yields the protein CAISGGPQPAGSGANVLTF.

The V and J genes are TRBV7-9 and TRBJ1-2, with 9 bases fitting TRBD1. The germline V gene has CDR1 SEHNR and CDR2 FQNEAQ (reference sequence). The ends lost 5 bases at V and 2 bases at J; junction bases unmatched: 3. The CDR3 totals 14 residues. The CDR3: CASSPGQGNYGYTF. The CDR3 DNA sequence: TGTGCCAGCAGCCCGGGACAGGGAAACTATGGCTACACCTTC.

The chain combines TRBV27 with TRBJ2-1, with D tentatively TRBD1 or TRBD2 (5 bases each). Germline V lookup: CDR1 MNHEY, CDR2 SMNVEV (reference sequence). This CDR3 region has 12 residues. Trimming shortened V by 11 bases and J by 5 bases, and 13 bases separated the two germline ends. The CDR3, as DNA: TGTGCCTGCTCGGGGACGAACAATGAGCAGTTCTTC. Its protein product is CACSGTNNEQFF.

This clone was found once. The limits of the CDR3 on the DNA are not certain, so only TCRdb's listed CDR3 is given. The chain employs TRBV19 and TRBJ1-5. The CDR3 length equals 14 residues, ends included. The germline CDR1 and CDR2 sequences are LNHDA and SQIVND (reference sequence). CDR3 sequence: CASTSGPDDQPQHF.

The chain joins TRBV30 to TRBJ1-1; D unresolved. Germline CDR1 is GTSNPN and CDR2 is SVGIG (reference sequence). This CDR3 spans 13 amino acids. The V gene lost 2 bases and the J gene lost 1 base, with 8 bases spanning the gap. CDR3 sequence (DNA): TGTGCCTGGAGTTTAGGTCAGAACACTGAAGCTTTCTTT. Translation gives CAWSLGQNTEAFF. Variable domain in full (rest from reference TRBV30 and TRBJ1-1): SQTIHQWPATLVQPVGSPLSLECTVEGTSNPNLYWYRQAAGRGLQLLFYSVGIGQISSEVPQNLSASRPQDRQFILSSKKLLLSDSGFYLCAWSLGQNTEAFFGQGTRLTVV.

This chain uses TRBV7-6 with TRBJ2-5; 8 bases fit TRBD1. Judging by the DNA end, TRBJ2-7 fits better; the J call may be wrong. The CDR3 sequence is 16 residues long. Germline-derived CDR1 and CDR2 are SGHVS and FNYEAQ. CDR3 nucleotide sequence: TGTGCCAGCAGCTTAGGCGCAGACAGGGGTGTAGACGAGCAGTACTTC. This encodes CASSLGADRGVDEQYF.

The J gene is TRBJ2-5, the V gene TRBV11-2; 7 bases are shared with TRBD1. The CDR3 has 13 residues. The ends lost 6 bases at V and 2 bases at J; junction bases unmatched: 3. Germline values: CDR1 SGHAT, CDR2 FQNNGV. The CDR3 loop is CASRRDSQETQYF. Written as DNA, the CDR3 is TGTGCCAGCAGACGGGACAGTCAAGAGACCCAGTACTTC. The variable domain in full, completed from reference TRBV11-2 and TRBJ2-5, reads EAGVAQSPRYKIIEKRQSVAFWCNPISGHATLYWYQQILGQGPKLLIQFQNNGVVDDSQLPKDRFSAERLKGVDSTLKIQPAKLEDSAVYLCASRRDSQETQYFGPGTRLLVL.

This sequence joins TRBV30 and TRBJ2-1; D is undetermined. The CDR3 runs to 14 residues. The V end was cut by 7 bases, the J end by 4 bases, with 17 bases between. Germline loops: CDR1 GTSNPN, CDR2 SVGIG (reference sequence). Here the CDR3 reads CAFTGLQVYNEQFF. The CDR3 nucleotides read TGTGCCTTTACGGGTCTACAAGTTTACAATGAGCAGTTCTTC.

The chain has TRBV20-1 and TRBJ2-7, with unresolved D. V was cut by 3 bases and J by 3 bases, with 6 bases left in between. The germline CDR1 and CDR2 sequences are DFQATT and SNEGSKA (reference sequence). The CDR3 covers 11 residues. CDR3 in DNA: TGCAGTGCTAGCACTAACTACGAGCAGTACTTC. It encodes CSASTNYEQYF.

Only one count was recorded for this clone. CDR3 coding DNA: TGTGCCAGCAGCTTAGTGCGAGCGGTAGGTTGGAATGAGCAGTTCTTC. Amino acid sequence: CASSLVRAVGWNEQFF. V gene TRBV7-9 combines with J gene TRBJ2-1, with D possibly matching TRBD2 (5 bases). The germline V gene has CDR1 SEHNR and CDR2 FQNEAQ (reference sequence). The V and J ends lost 1 base and 7 bases respectively, with 17 bases between them. The CDR3 totals 16 residues.

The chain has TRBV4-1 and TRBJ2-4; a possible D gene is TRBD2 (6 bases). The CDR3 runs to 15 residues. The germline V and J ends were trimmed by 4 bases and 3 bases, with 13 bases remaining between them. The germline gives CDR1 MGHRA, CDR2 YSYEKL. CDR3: CASSPTGTGKNIQYF. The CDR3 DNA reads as TGCGCCAGCAGCCCTACCGGGACTGGCAAAAACATTCAGTACTTC.

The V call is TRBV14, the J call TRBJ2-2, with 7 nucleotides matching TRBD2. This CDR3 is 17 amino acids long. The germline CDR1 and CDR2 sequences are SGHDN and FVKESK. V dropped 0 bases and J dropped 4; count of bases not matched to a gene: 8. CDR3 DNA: TGTGCCAGCAGCCAAGATCGGAGCGGGATGGCCACCGGGGAGCTGTTTTTT. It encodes CASSQDRSGMATGELFF.

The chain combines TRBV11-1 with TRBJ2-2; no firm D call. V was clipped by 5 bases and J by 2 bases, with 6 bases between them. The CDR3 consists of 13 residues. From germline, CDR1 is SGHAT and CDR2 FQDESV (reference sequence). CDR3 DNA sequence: TGTGCCAGCAGCCCCCGCAACACCGGGGAGCTGTTTTTT. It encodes CASSPRNTGELFF. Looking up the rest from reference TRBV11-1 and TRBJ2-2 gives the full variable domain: EAEVAQSPRYKITEKSQAVAFWCDPISGHATLYWYRQILGQGPELLVQFQDESVVDDSQLPKDRFSAERLKGVDSTLKIQPAELGDSAMYLCASSPRNTGELFFGEGSRLTVL.

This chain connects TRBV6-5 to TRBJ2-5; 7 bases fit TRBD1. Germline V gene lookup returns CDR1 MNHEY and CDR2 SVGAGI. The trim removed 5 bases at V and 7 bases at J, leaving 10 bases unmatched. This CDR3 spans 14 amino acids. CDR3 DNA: TGTGCCAGCAGTCGGGACAGCTTAAAGGCGACCCAGTACTTC. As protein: CASSRDSLKATQYF.